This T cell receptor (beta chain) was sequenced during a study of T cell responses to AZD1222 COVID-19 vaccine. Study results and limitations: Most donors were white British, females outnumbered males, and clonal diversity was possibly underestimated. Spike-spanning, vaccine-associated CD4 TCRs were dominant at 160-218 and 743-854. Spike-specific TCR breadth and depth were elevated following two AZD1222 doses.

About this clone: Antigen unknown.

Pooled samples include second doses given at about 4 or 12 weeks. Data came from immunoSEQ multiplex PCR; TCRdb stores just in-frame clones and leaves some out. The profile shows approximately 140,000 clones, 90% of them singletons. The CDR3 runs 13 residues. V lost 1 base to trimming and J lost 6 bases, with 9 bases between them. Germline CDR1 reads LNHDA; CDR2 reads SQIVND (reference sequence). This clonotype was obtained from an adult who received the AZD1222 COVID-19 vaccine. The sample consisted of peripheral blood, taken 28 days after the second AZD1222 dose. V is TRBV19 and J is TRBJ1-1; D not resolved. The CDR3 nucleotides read TGTGCCAGTAGTATAGGGGGTGGGGCTGAAGCTTTCTTT. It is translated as CASSIGGGAEAFF.